These 16 T cell receptor beta chains originate from one sample sequenced in a study of T cell changes during pregnancy in multiple sclerosis. Method: immunoSEQ multiplex PCR; TCRdb's copy keeps in-frame clones and lacks some. In the table there are about 120,000 clones, about 94% of which are singletons. The sequences come from peripheral blood, collected before pregnancy. The origin of the receptors is a female donor with multiple sclerosis, enrolled in a pregnancy study.

This clone was detected only once. This chain connects TRBV5-4 to TRBJ2-7; 9 bases are shared with TRBD1. V was pared by 9 bases and J by 5 bases, with 9 bases of the junction left unmatched. Per germline, CDR1 SGHNT and CDR2 YYREEE (reference sequence). The CDR3 loop spans 13 amino acids. The CDR3 sequence is CATSGQGRHEQYF. The CDR3 DNA follows: TGTGCCACCTCAGGACAGGGGAGGCACGAGCAGTACTTC.

V usage is TRBV7-9 and J usage is TRBJ1-4, with D possibly TRBD1 on 6 matching bases. This CDR3 is built from 15 residues. Germline V lookup: CDR1 SEHNR, CDR2 FQNEAQ (reference sequence). V shed 5 bases and J shed 7 bases, with 17 bases lying between them. CDR3 region: CASSLHQGLTEKLFF. The CDR3 bases are TGTGCCAGCAGCCTACATCAGGGGTTGACTGAAAAACTGTTTTTT.

This chain uses TRBV19 with TRBJ1-2; D unresolved. V lost 8 bases and J lost 4, with 20 bases in between. The germline CDR1 and CDR2 sequences are LNHDA and SQIVND (reference sequence). The CDR3 is 15 amino acids. The CDR3 DNA follows: TGTGCCAGTTCACCCGAGTACGGAGGCGGCTATGGCTACACCTTC. This codes for CASSPEYGGGYGYTF.

The chain has TRBV9 and TRBJ1-1; D unclear. V was pared by 4 bases and J by 1 base, with 11 bases between. The CDR3 has 14 amino acids. CDR1 is SGDLS, CDR2 YYNGEE, per germline. The CDR3 bases are TGTGCCAGCAGCACCCAGGCTGGGAACACTGAAGCTTTCTTT. Its protein product is CASSTQAGNTEAFF.

This sequence joins TRBV9 and TRBJ2-1; TRBD2 matches 7 bases. This CDR3 comprises 14 residues. Germline CDR1 is SGDLS and CDR2 is YYNGEE. V lost 2 bases to trimming and J lost 7 bases; unmatched junction nucleotides: 6. The CDR3 here is CASSVQRDKNEQFF. CDR3 in DNA: TGTGCCAGCAGCGTTCAGCGGGATAAAAATGAGCAGTTCTTC.

V is TRBV5-1 and J is TRBJ1-2; 8 nucleotides agree with TRBD1. The trim removed 0 bases at V and 2 bases at J, leaving 3 bases unmatched. The CDR3 contains 15 residues. Germline V gene data show CDR1 as SGHRS and CDR2 as YFSETQ. CDR3 residues: CASSLGQGSNYGYTF. For the CDR3, the DNA is TGCGCCAGCAGCTTGGGACAGGGGTCGAACTATGGCTACACCTTC. The complete variable domain, with remaining parts taken from reference TRBV5-1 and TRBJ1-2, reads KAGVTQTPRYLIKTRGQQVTLSCSPISGHRSVSWYQQTPGQGLQFLFEYFSETQRNKGNFPGRFSGRQFSNSRSEMNVSTLELGDSALYLCASSLGQGSNYGYTFGSGTRLTVV.

The rearrangement uses TRBV6-5 and TRBJ2-1; D uncertain. CDR3 length: 12 amino acids. Germline V gene data show CDR1 as MNHEY and CDR2 as SVGAGI. V lost 4 bases, J lost 9 bases, and 10 bases lay in between. DNA for the CDR3: TGTGCCAGCAGTTCCCGGTCTCGTGAGCAGTTCTTC. Its translation: CASSSRSREQFF.

The genes are TRBV28 and TRBJ2-3; TRBD2 aligns across 9 bases. CDR1 and CDR2 (germline): MDHEN, SYDVKM. The junction had 11 bases not matched to a gene; V was cut back by 2 bases and J by 2 bases. The CDR3 covers 18 residues. The CDR3 sequence: CASSLQKRGAEYTDTQYF. CDR3 bases: TGTGCCAGCAGTTTACAAAAGCGGGGGGCAGAATACACAGATACGCAGTATTTT. Full variable domain (rest looked up from reference TRBV28 and TRBJ2-3): DVKVTQSSRYLVKRTGEKVFLECVQDMDHENMFWYRQDPGLGLRLIYFSYDVKMKEKGDIPEGYSVSREKKERFSLILESASTNQTSMYLCASSLQKRGAEYTDTQYFGPGTRLTVL.

This clone has just one count. Here the CDR3 reads CASSSGTARTEAFF. DNA of the CDR3: TGTGCCAGCAGTTCGGGGACAGCTAGGACTGAAGCTTTCTTT. The chain couples TRBV5-4 to TRBJ1-1; TRBD1 aligns across 7 bases. The germline CDR1 and CDR2 sequences are SGHNT and YYREEE (reference sequence). The V and J ends lost 5 bases and 5 bases, in that order; junction bases with no gene match: 9. CDR3 size: 14 residues. Full variable domain (missing parts from reference TRBV5-4 and TRBJ1-1): ETGVTQSPTHLIKTRGQQVTLRCSSQSGHNTVSWYQQALGQGPQFIFQYYREEENGRGNFPPRFSGLQFPNYSSELNVNALELDDSALYLCASSSGTARTEAFFGQGTRLTVV.

This chain joins TRBV28 and TRBJ2-1, with 7 bases fitting TRBD2. J gave up 5 bases and V 6 bases, and 10 bases lay outside the gene matches. Germline CDR1 is MDHEN and CDR2 is SYDVKM. The CDR3 consists of 15 residues. CDR3 region: CASRVTSVFDNEQFF. The CDR3 nucleotides read TGTGCCAGCAGGGTTACTAGCGTCTTTGACAATGAGCAGTTCTTC.

V is TRBV5-4 and J is TRBJ1-1; perhaps TRBD1 as D (6 bases). Germline V lookup: CDR1 SGHNT, CDR2 YYREEE (reference sequence). V gave up 2 bases and J gave up 1 base, with 12 bases separating them. This CDR3 contains 15 residues. The CDR3 loop is CASSFPGVQNTEAFF. CDR3 sequence (DNA): TGTGCCAGCAGCTTCCCAGGGGTCCAGAACACTGAAGCTTTCTTT. The full variable domain, its missing parts supplied by reference TRBV5-4 and TRBJ1-1, is ETGVTQSPTHLIKTRGQQVTLRCSSQSGHNTVSWYQQALGQGPQFIFQYYREEENGRGNFPPRFSGLQFPNYSSELNVNALELDDSALYLCASSFPGVQNTEAFFGQGTRLTVV.

This rearrangement joins TRBV2 to TRBJ2-7, with TRBD2 matching over 7 bases. The CDR3 is 14 residues long. V lost 6 bases to trimming and J lost 0 bases; unmatched junction nucleotides: 5. Germline V gene lookup returns CDR1 SNHLY and CDR2 FYNNEI. The CDR3 region has the DNA TGTGCCAGCAGACGGGAGCGGGACTCCTACGAGCAGTACTTC. Translation: CASRRERDSYEQYF.

The V call is TRBV19, the J call TRBJ2-2; 10 nucleotides align to TRBD2. The CDR3 consists of 16 residues. Germline V gene data show CDR1 as LNHDA and CDR2 as SQIVND (reference sequence). V lost 2 bases and J lost 2; bases outside the gene matches: 2. The DNA for the CDR3 is TGTGCCAGTAGTATAAGACTAGCGGGTAACACCGGGGAGCTGTTTTTT. As protein: CASSIRLAGNTGELFF.

This rearrangement joins TRBV9 to TRBJ1-3; 8 bases fit TRBD1. V trimming: 0 bases; J trimming: 8 bases; junction bases outside the gene matches: 4. CDR3 length equals 14 residues. Germline CDR1 reads SGDLS; CDR2 reads YYNGEE. The CDR3, as DNA: TGTGCCAGCAGCGTAGGTTACAGGGGGGACACCATATATTTT. Residues: CASSVGYRGDTIYF.

The chain uses TRBV5-4 and TRBJ2-3; tentatively, D is TRBD2 (6 bases). CDR3 length: 14 residues. Germline values: CDR1 SGHNT, CDR2 YYREEE (reference sequence). The V gene lost 5 bases and the J gene lost 3 bases, with 13 bases spanning the gap. DNA of the CDR3: TGTGCCAGCAGAAAGGAGGGGCGGACAGATACGCAGTATTTT. Amino acids: CASRKEGRTDTQYF.

On this clone: One end of the junction is discordant with germline, which a read error may explain. The chain combines TRBV25-1 with TRBJ1-4, with 7 bases lining up with TRBD1. CDR3 length: 13 amino acids. The germline gives CDR1 MGHDK, CDR2 SYGVNS. The CDR3, as DNA: TGTGCCAGCTTCTCAGGGGGGAATGAGAAACTGTTTTTT. Protein product: CASFSGGNEKLFF. Drawing the rest from reference TRBV25-1 and TRBJ1-4, the complete variable domain is EADIYQTPRYLVIGTGKKITLECSQTMGHDKMYWYQQDPGMELHLIHYSYGVNSTEKGDLSSESTVSRIRTEHFPLTLESARPSHTSQYLCASFSGGNEKLFFGSGTQLSVL.